The 12 T cell receptor beta chains given below trace back to one sample, sequenced in a study of blood T cells in healthy people across ages. Together with a sample-barcoded 5' primer, a J-beta primer mix was included in a second PCR lasting 7 to 11 cycles. Each CDR3 protein gets one entry after TCRdb re-called the 5' RACE reads with MiXCR. The sample lists some 1,000,000 distinct CDR3 sequences; approximately 25% were seen once. Separately, the same data were catalogued under a study of T cells of mothers and their children.

Material for sequencing was blood. These receptors all come from a girl aged 2-15 years in good health.

The rearrangement joins TRBV7-2 to TRBJ2-7, with TRBD1 as a possible D gene (6 bases). V lost 5 bases and J lost 2, with 13 bases in between. Germline assignment: CDR1 SGHTA and CDR2 FQGNSA. This CDR3 comprises 14 residues. CDR3 protein: CASSRRQATYEQYF. CDR3 nucleotides: TGTGCCAGCAGCCGACGACAGGCCACCTACGAGCAGTACTTC. Full variable domain (outside the CDR3, taken from reference TRBV7-2 and TRBJ2-7): GAGVSQSPSNKVTEKGKDVELRCDPISGHTALYWYRQSLGQGLEFLIYFQGNSAPDKSGLPSDRFSAERTGGSVSTLTIQRTQQEDSAVYLCASSRRQATYEQYFGPGTRLTVT.

With respect to this clonotype: Compared with germline, one end of the junction differs, possibly owing to a read error. The chain links TRBV11-2 to TRBJ2-1, with 7 bases that match TRBD2. Per the germline V gene, CDR1 is SGHAT and CDR2 is FQNNGV. The CDR3 extends over 15 amino acids. Here the CDR3 reads CASSLDSGGWNEQFF. CDR3 coding DNA: TGTGCCAGTAGCTTAGATTCGGGGGGTTGGAATGAGCAGTTCTTC.

The chain joins TRBV14 to TRBJ2-7, with 9 bases matching TRBD1. Unmatched junction bases numbered 5, after V lost 2 bases and J lost 0 bases. Germline lookup yields CDR1 SGHDN and CDR2 FVKESK. This CDR3 spans 16 amino acids. The CDR3 nucleotides are TGTGCCAGCAGCCAACGGGACAGGGTATTCTCCTACGAGCAGTACTTC. Translated, it gives CASSQRDRVFSYEQYF.

This clonotype came up a few times. The rearrangement links TRBV11-2 to TRBJ1-6; possibly TRBD1 for D (5 bases). V was shortened by 3 bases and J by 4 bases, with 7 bases between the two germline ends. The CDR3 totals 14 residues. CDR1 and CDR2 (germline): SGHAT, FQNNGV. The CDR3 DNA is TGTGCCAGCAGCTTCGGGGGGTATAATTCACCCCTCCACTTT. Its protein is CASSFGGYNSPLHF.

V and J are TRBV12-3 or TRBV12-4 and TRBJ2-1; D assignment may be TRBD1 or TRBD2 (5 bases each). The end of the DNA aligns better with TRBJ2-4, so the J call may be wrong. CDR3 length equals 11 residues. CDR3 nucleotide sequence: TGTGCCAGCAGTTTAAAGGGACTTCAGTACTTC. The encoded protein is CASSLKGLQYF.

This chain joins TRBV12-5 and TRBJ2-3; no firm D call. Germline V gene sequence: CDR1 LGHNT, CDR2 FRNRAP. The CDR3 runs 16 residues. The V end lost 0 bases, the J end lost 2 bases, and 12 bases lay between the germline ends. As DNA, the CDR3 is TGTGCTAGTGGTTTGGTAATTAGTAGGGTCACAGATACGCAGTATTTT. This translates into CASGLVISRVTDTQYF.

V is TRBV12-3 or TRBV12-4 and J is TRBJ2-1; D may match TRBD1 or TRBD2 (5 bases each). The CDR3 contains 15 residues. V lost 4 bases to trimming and J lost 7 bases, with 17 bases between them. CDR3 residues: CASSYEDGTGNEQFF. The CDR3 DNA reads as TGTGCCAGCAGTTATGAAGACGGGACGGGGAATGAGCAGTTCTTC.

This clonotype was counted a few times. The chain is built from TRBV19 and TRBJ1-4, with D unclear. The germline V gene has CDR1 LNHDA and CDR2 SQIVND (reference sequence). With 6 bases removed from V and 0 bases from J, the gap between germline ends came to 17 bases. The CDR3 loop spans 17 amino acids. The chain's CDR3 is CASRTGPTWATNEKLFF. DNA of the CDR3: TGTGCCAGTAGAACTGGGCCAACATGGGCAACTAATGAAAAACTGTTTTTT.

The DNA for the CDR3 is TGTGCCAGCAGCGCCCGACAGACCGATACGCAGTATTTT. Translated, it gives CASSARQTDTQYF. The chain joins TRBV7-9 to TRBJ2-3; the D gene is possibly TRBD1 (5 bases). This CDR3 is 13 amino acids long. Germline CDR1 reads SEHNR; CDR2 reads FQNEAQ (reference sequence). V shed 5 bases and J shed 6 bases, with 12 bases lying between them.

This clonotype was found a few times. The DNA for the CDR3 is TGTGCCAGCAGTTACCCCGGGTTGACTAGCGGGGACTACAATGAGCAGTTCTTC. Its protein product is CASSYPGLTSGDYNEQFF. The V and J genes are TRBV6-2 or TRBV6-3 and TRBJ2-5; 11 nucleotides align to TRBD2. The J call may be mistaken, given a closer DNA end match to TRBJ2-1. The CDR3 is 18 amino acids. The germline V gene encodes CDR1 MNHEY and CDR2 SVGEGT.

There are a few counts of this clonotype. The rearrangement uses TRBV7-2 and TRBJ1-2; 7 bases fit TRBD1. The trim removed 5 bases at V and 4 bases at J, leaving 10 bases unmatched. The CDR3 has 15 residues. Germline loops: CDR1 SGHTA, CDR2 FQGNSA. The DNA for the CDR3 is TGTACCAGCAGCGCAACCGGGACAGTTCCCTATGGCTACACCTTC. Translating it yields CTSSATGTVPYGYTF.

This rearrangement joins TRBV29-1 to TRBJ2-2; unclear D gene. The CDR3 covers 14 residues. V was trimmed by 3 bases and J by 2 bases, leaving 10 bases between them. Germline CDR1 and CDR2: SQVTM and ANQGSEA. CDR3 DNA: TGCAGCGTTGAGTCCCGGAGAAACACCGGGGAGCTGTTTTTT. The encoded protein is CSVESRRNTGELFF.